Listed here is a single T cell receptor beta chain. Its antigen is unknown. The source of the sample is a study of vaccination effects on CD4 cells after COVID-19. Regarding the study as a whole: Clones that were induced by infection or by vaccine showed marked contraction late after vaccination. The study, lacking early post-infection timepoints, had few convalescent patients.

Viral peptide pools were used in the ViraFEST assay to expand antigen-specific CD4+ T cells, and sequencing came afterward. Cultured cells yielded isolated CD4+ T cells after 10 to 11 days. Vaccine recipients lacked prior SARS-CoV-2 infection and had negative nucleocapsid antibodies. Replacing half the medium with IL-2 medium was done on days 3 and 7. CDR1 is MGHRA and CDR2 is YSYEKL in the germline V gene. Trimming removed 4 bases from V and 2 bases from J, with 21 bases in between. The CDR3 runs 17 residues. Sequenced by immunoSEQ multiplex PCR; TCRdb stores in-frame clones only, minus some. The data show tens of thousands of clones, around 68% seen once.

This receptor was obtained from a human donor who received a COVID-19 vaccine. V usage is TRBV4-1 and J usage is TRBJ2-7; D tentatively fits TRBD1 or TRBD2 (6 bases each). Specimen: CD4+ T cells from PBMCs cultured with SARS-CoV-2 spike peptides, collected before COVID-19 vaccination. The CDR3 nucleotides are TGCGCCAGCAGCCCTACCGACCCTCGGGGGACACCCTACGAGCAGTACTTC. It codes for CASSPTDPRGTPYEQYF.